One and the same sample provided the 7 T cell receptor beta chains below, sequenced in a study of cytomegalovirus exposure and HLA in healthy donors. PCR used 60 Vbeta primers and 13 Jbeta primers. Sequencing used immunoSEQ multiplex PCR; TCRdb keeps in-frame clones, though not all of them. The sample comprises about 200,000 clones, about four fifths of which are singletons, and about 1.6% rests with the top ten. The sequenced material came from PBMCs. These receptors were obtained from a woman aged 45-65 years in good health and CMV-seronegative.

This clone appeared once. This sequence joins TRBV18 and TRBJ1-4; TRBD1 aligns across 7 bases. CDR1 is KGHSH and CDR2 is LQKENI in the germline V gene. The CDR3 is 12 amino acids. V trimming: 6 bases; J trimming: 11 bases; junction bases outside the gene matches: 6. For the CDR3, the DNA is TGTGCCAGCTCGTTGCGGGACAGCAAACTGTTTTTT. Its protein product is CASSLRDSKLFF. The variable domain in full, completed from reference TRBV18 and TRBJ1-4, reads NAGVMQNPRHLVRRRGQEARLRCSPMKGHSHVYWYRQLPEEGLKFMVYLQKENIIDESGMPKERFSAEFPKEGPSILRIQQVVRGDSAAYFCASSLRDSKLFFGSGTQLSVL.

The chain carries TRBV7-2 and TRBJ1-1, with a tentative D call TRBD1 (5 bases). CDR3 length: 14 residues. Germline assignment: CDR1 SGHTA and CDR2 FQGNSA. V was trimmed by 3 bases and J by 5 bases, leaving 13 bases between them. The CDR3: CASSFRAWGTEAFF. CDR3 coding DNA: TGTGCCAGCAGCTTCAGGGCGTGGGGAACTGAAGCTTTCTTT.

The CDR3 DNA follows: TGTGCCAGCAGCTTAGTGGCTCGGACTAGCGGGCGCAATGAGCAGTTCTTC. It yields the protein CASSLVARTSGRNEQFF. This rearrangement joins TRBV7-9 to TRBJ2-1, with 11 bases aligning to TRBD2. V lost 1 base to trimming and J lost 6 bases; unmatched junction nucleotides: 8. The CDR3 loop spans 17 amino acids. CDR1 and CDR2 from the germline V gene are SEHNR and FQNEAQ (reference sequence). The full variable domain, its missing parts supplied by reference TRBV7-9 and TRBJ2-1, is DTGVSQNPRHKITKRGQNVTFRCDPISEHNRLYWYRQTLGQGPEFLTYFQNEAQLEKSRLLSDRFSAERPKGSFSTLEIQRTEQGDSAMYLCASSLVARTSGRNEQFFGPGTRLTVL.

The chain joins TRBV28 to TRBJ2-2; 9 nucleotides align to TRBD1. The CDR3 extends over 15 amino acids. Germline CDR1 MDHEN, CDR2 SYDVKM. V was clipped by 10 bases and J by 3 bases; unmatched bases: 9. This chain's CDR3 is CAIPQGTGYTGELFF. The CDR3 DNA sequence: TGTGCCATCCCCCAGGGGACAGGGTACACCGGGGAGCTGTTTTTT.

The chain employs TRBV14 and TRBJ2-5, with D maybe TRBD2 (6 bases). Trimming left V 6 bases short and J 3 bases short, with 11 bases between. This CDR3 is 13 amino acids long. Per germline, CDR1 SGHDN and CDR2 FVKESK. CDR3 loop: CASSPGTEETQYF. In DNA form, the CDR3 reads TGTGCCAGCAGTCCCGGGACTGAAGAGACCCAGTACTTC.

The chain uses TRBV19 and TRBJ2-2, with TRBD2 matching 9 bases. With 1 base clipped from V and 4 bases from J, the junction kept 4 bases outside the gene matches. This CDR3 is built from 16 residues. Germline lookup yields CDR1 LNHDA and CDR2 SQIVND (reference sequence). CDR3 residues: CASSIASGESTGELFF. CDR3 bases: TGTGCCAGTAGTATAGCTAGCGGGGAGAGCACCGGGGAGCTGTTTTTT.

The chain links TRBV7-2 to TRBJ2-7; a possible D gene is TRBD1 (6 bases). V was clipped by 5 bases and J by 4 bases, with 9 bases between them. The CDR3 has 12 residues. Germline CDR1 reads SGHTA; CDR2 reads FQGNSA. The CDR3 reads CASSPDRYEQYF. The CDR3, as DNA: TGTGCCAGCAGCCCTGACAGGTACGAGCAGTACTTC.